The 25 T cell receptor beta chains presented below share a single source sample, sequenced in a study of early T cells in non-severe SARS-CoV-2 infection. TCRdb ran MiXCR on the 5' RACE reads and lists one entry per CDR3 protein. The data hold 20,000 to 25,000 distinct CDR3 sequences, with 5.7% observed a single time. Sequencing used whole blood, obtained at baseline. These receptors originate from an adult who was a healthcare worker with PCR-confirmed SARS-CoV-2 infection or an uninfected control (not recorded which).

This clonotype was counted many times. The rearrangement links TRBV7-9 to TRBJ1-2, with D uncertain. Trimming took off 3 bases at V and 8 bases at J, with 13 bases between the two ends. The CDR3 runs to 13 residues. Germline CDR1 SEHNR, CDR2 FQNEAQ (reference sequence). CDR3 loop: CASSFRDFRGYTF. The CDR3 bases are TGTGCCAGCAGCTTTCGGGATTTCCGCGGCTACACCTTC. The complete variable domain, with remaining parts taken from reference TRBV7-9 and TRBJ1-2, reads DTGVSQNPRHKITKRGQNVTFRCDPISEHNRLYWYRQTLGQGPEFLTYFQNEAQLEKSRLLSDRFSAERPKGSFSTLEIQRTEQGDSAMYLCASSFRDFRGYTFGSGTRLTVV.

The sample holds a few counts of this clonotype. This rearrangement joins TRBV5-6 to TRBJ2-3; 7 nucleotides match TRBD2. The V and J ends lost 0 bases and 6 bases, in that order; junction bases with no gene match: 10. The CDR3 extends over 16 amino acids. Germline V lookup: CDR1 SGHDT, CDR2 YYEEEE. The CDR3 DNA sequence: TGTGCCAGCAGCTTGGGAGTAGGGACTACATTGGATACGCAGTATTTT. Translation gives CASSLGVGTTLDTQYF.

The table lists this clonotype with many counts. The rearrangement links TRBV5-1 to TRBJ1-1, with a possible D match to TRBD1 (5 bases). The CDR3 loop spans 14 amino acids. Germline values: CDR1 SGHRS, CDR2 YFSETQ. V lost 0 bases to trimming and J lost 0 bases, with 6 bases between them. The CDR3 region has the DNA TGCGCCAGCAGCTTGGGGGACCTGAACACTGAAGCTTTCTTT. It specifies CASSLGDLNTEAFF.

The chain employs TRBV7-2 and TRBJ2-7; 10 bases fit TRBD1. Unmatched junction bases numbered 9, after V lost 5 bases and J lost 5 bases. This CDR3 contains 15 residues. The germline V gene encodes CDR1 SGHTA and CDR2 FQGNSA. CDR3 in DNA: TGTGCCAGCAGCCAAGCGGGACAGGGGCTTCACGAGCAGTACTTC. Its protein is CASSQAGQGLHEQYF.

In this sample, this clonotype turned up a few times. This rearrangement joins TRBV7-2 to TRBJ2-1; 9 bases align to TRBD2. From germline, CDR1 is SGHTA and CDR2 FQGNSA. The CDR3 extends over 15 amino acids. V gave up 3 bases and J gave up 5 bases; unmatched junction bases: 5. The CDR3 sequence: CASSFVAGANNEQFF. CDR3 in DNA: TGTGCCAGCAGCTTCGTAGCGGGGGCTAACAATGAGCAGTTCTTC.

This clonotype was detected only a few times. The CDR3 region is CASSVGYSNQPQHF. The CDR3, as DNA: TGTGCCAGCAGTGTGGGATATAGCAATCAGCCCCAGCATTTT. This sequence joins TRBV2 and TRBJ1-5; D is unresolved. CDR3 length equals 14 residues. Looked up from germline, CDR1 is SNHLY and CDR2 is FYNNEI. The V gene lost 4 bases and the J gene lost 0 bases, with 7 bases spanning the gap. The full variable domain, in which reference TRBV2 and TRBJ1-5 provide the parts outside the CDR3, is EPEVTQTPSHQVTQMGQEVILRCVPISNHLYFYWYRQILGQKVEFLVSFYNNEISEKSEIFDDQFSVERPDGSNFTLKIRSTKLEDSAMYFCASSVGYSNQPQHFGDGTRLSIL.

The chain carries TRBV2 and TRBJ2-7; D is perhaps TRBD1 (6 bases). Germline V CDR1 and CDR2: SNHLY, FYNNEI. This CDR3 spans 13 amino acids. V dropped 3 bases and J dropped 6 bases, with 12 bases sitting between them. This chain's CDR3 is CASSEDRGTEQYF. CDR3 DNA sequence: TGTGCCAGCAGTGAGGACAGAGGGACCGAGCAGTACTTC.

This clonotype has only a few counts. The V gene is TRBV20-1, the J gene TRBJ1-2, with unresolved D. Germline CDR1 and CDR2: DFQATT and SNEGSKA (reference sequence). The V and J ends lost 3 bases and 14 bases respectively, with 10 bases between them. This CDR3 is built from 9 residues. CDR3 region: CSASPPFTF. DNA of the CDR3: TGCAGTGCTAGTCCGCCGTTTACCTTC.

This clonotype was seen at least ten times. This rearrangement joins TRBV20-1 to TRBJ1-5; a possible D gene is TRBD1 (6 bases). The CDR3 totals 13 residues. Trimming pared 5 bases from V and 5 bases from J, leaving 13 bases between. The V gene's germline CDR1 is DFQATT and CDR2 SNEGSKA (reference sequence). In DNA form, the CDR3 reads TGCAGTGCTGTGGGGGGGGCTGATCAGCCCCAGCATTTT. Encoded protein: CSAVGGADQPQHF.

The chain uses TRBV12-3 or TRBV12-4 and TRBJ2-3; D may be TRBD1 (6 bases). The CDR3 spans 16 residues. Trimming took 6 bases from V and 1 from J, leaving 17 bases between them. The CDR3 DNA is TGTGCCAGCAGCCGGGACAAGGTTTCGGGCACAGATACGCAGTATTTT. Protein sequence: CASSRDKVSGTDTQYF.

In its sample, this clonotype was seen many times. The DNA of the CDR3 is TGTGCCGCACGGGGCGACAGCTTAAACTATGGCTACACCTTC. Its protein product is CAARGDSLNYGYTF. This rearrangement joins TRBV18 to TRBJ1-2; D possibly corresponds to TRBD1 (5 bases). Germline values: CDR1 KGHSH, CDR2 LQKENI. V gave up 11 bases and J gave up 2 bases, with 18 bases separating them. This CDR3 contains 14 residues. Filled out from reference TRBV18 and TRBJ1-2, the complete variable domain reads NAGVMQNPRHLVRRRGQEARLRCSPMKGHSHVYWYRQLPEEGLKFMVYLQKENIIDESGMPKERFSAEFPKEGPSILRIQQVVRGDSAAYFCAARGDSLNYGYTFGSGTRLTVV.

This clonotype showed up just a few times. This chain joins TRBV29-1 and TRBJ1-5, with D hard to call. This CDR3 has 12 amino acids. With 3 bases removed from V and 9 bases from J, the gap between germline ends came to 12 bases. Germline-derived CDR1 and CDR2 are SQVTM and ANQGSEA. In DNA, the CDR3 is TGCAGCGTTGATGACGGCGAAGGGCCCCAGCATTTT. Translation gives CSVDDGEGPQHF.

This clonotype was detected many times. V gene TRBV6-2 or TRBV6-3 combines with J gene TRBJ1-5; possible D gene TRBD1, 5 bases. V was shortened by 2 bases and J by 6 bases, with 17 bases between the two germline ends. From germline, CDR1 is MNHEY and CDR2 SVGEGT. This CDR3 is 16 amino acids long. As DNA, the CDR3 is TGTGCCAGCAGTTACGGGGCAGTTAATAGGATTCAGCCCCAGCATTTT. Translated, it gives CASSYGAVNRIQPQHF.

This clonotype has ten or more counts. The chain recombines TRBV2 with TRBJ2-2; possible D gene TRBD2, 6 bases. The germline V and J ends were trimmed by 6 bases and 3 bases, with 11 bases remaining between them. From germline, CDR1 is SNHLY and CDR2 FYNNEI. The CDR3 spans 14 residues. The CDR3, as DNA: TGTGCCAGCAGAGCGGGTTGGGACACCGGGGAGCTGTTTTTT. This codes for CASRAGWDTGELFF.

V and J are TRBV2 and TRBJ1-2; D unresolved. This CDR3 has 15 residues. The germline V gene encodes CDR1 SNHLY and CDR2 FYNNEI. Trimming pared 6 bases from V and 3 bases from J, leaving 17 bases between. The CDR3 spells CASRGPPGPDYGYTF. For the CDR3, the DNA is TGTGCCAGCAGAGGCCCACCGGGTCCGGACTATGGCTACACCTTC.

This clonotype was observed a few times. The chain has TRBV12-3 or TRBV12-4 and TRBJ2-6; a weak D match, TRBD2 (6 bases). CDR3 length: 15 residues. Between the trimmed V and J ends, which lost 6 bases and 0 bases, there was a span of 9 bases. The CDR3 DNA follows: TGTGCCAGCAGGACAGCGGGCTCTGGGGCCAACGTCCTGACTTTC. This encodes CASRTAGSGANVLTF.

This clonotype was detected a few times. The chain is built from TRBV5-1 and TRBJ1-1; 7 bases map to TRBD1. V was clipped by 0 bases and J by 2 bases; unmatched bases: 7. The germline V gene has CDR1 SGHRS and CDR2 YFSETQ. This CDR3 is 16 amino acids long. The CDR3 here is CASSLGPGTDNTEAFF. Here the CDR3 DNA reads TGCGCCAGCAGCTTGGGGCCCGGGACAGATAACACTGAAGCTTTCTTT.

This clonotype was found a few times. The chain employs TRBV20-1 and TRBJ2-3; perhaps TRBD2 as D (6 bases). Trimming removed 1 base at V and 2 bases at J, with 19 bases between. This CDR3 comprises 17 residues. Germline V lookup: CDR1 DFQATT, CDR2 SNEGSKA (reference sequence). The CDR3 region is CSARGIIGTSYTDTQYF. DNA for the CDR3: TGCAGTGCTAGAGGGATTATCGGGACTTCATACACAGATACGCAGTATTTT.

Many counts were recorded for this clonotype. The chain employs TRBV7-3 and TRBJ2-3; D is perhaps TRBD1 (6 bases). Germline-derived CDR1 and CDR2 are SGHTA and FQGTGA. The CDR3 sequence is 15 residues long. V dropped 3 bases and J dropped 0 bases, with 10 bases sitting between them. The CDR3 region has the DNA TGTGCCAGCAGCTTCGGACAGATTAGCACAGATACGCAGTATTTT. Its translation: CASSFGQISTDTQYF.

The CDR3 region has the DNA TGTGCCTGCTCACTAGCGCCCGGGGGAAGGGAGCAGTTCTTC. Protein: CACSLAPGGREQFF. This chain uses TRBV30 with TRBJ2-1, with 7 positions matching TRBD2. Per the germline V gene, CDR1 is GTSNPN and CDR2 is SVGIG (reference sequence). The CDR3 is made up of 14 amino acids. With 6 bases clipped from V and 10 bases from J, the junction kept 15 bases outside the gene matches.

Many counts were recorded for this clonotype. The chain uses TRBV20-1 and TRBJ1-6; D is ambiguous. The CDR3 loop spans 16 amino acids. Per the germline V gene, CDR1 is DFQATT and CDR2 is SNEGSKA (reference sequence). V was clipped by 0 bases and J by 6 bases, with 15 bases between them. The CDR3 protein is CSARDLPPWGNSPLHF. The CDR3 DNA follows: TGCAGTGCTAGAGATCTTCCTCCATGGGGTAATTCACCCCTCCACTTT.

This clonotype was counted only a few times. CDR3 nucleotides: TGTGCCATCAGTGAGCCTCGACCAGTAGGGGAGACCCAGTACTTC. Its protein is CAISEPRPVGETQYF. This chain uses TRBV10-3 with TRBJ2-5; D remains ambiguous. Trimming stripped 2 bases from V and 5 bases from J, with 15 bases between. The CDR3 is 15 residues long. Germline V gives CDR1 ENHRY, CDR2 SYGVKD.

This clonotype was detected ten times or more. V and J are TRBV7-2 and TRBJ2-3; D uncertain. The V gene's germline CDR1 is SGHTA and CDR2 FQGNSA. V gave up 4 bases and J gave up 2 bases, with 4 bases separating them. The CDR3 covers 12 residues. The CDR3 here is CASSYHTDTQYF. In DNA form, the CDR3 reads TGTGCCAGCAGCTACCACACAGATACGCAGTATTTT. Using reference TRBV7-2 and TRBJ2-3 for the parts outside the CDR3, the full variable domain is GAGVSQSPSNKVTEKGKDVELRCDPISGHTALYWYRQSLGQGLEFLIYFQGNSAPDKSGLPSDRFSAERTGGSVSTLTIQRTQQEDSAVYLCASSYHTDTQYFGPGTRLTVL.

The table lists this clonotype with a few counts. This sequence joins TRBV9 and TRBJ2-7; TRBD1 matches at 7 bases. There are 16 residues in the CDR3. Germline V gene data show CDR1 as SGDLS and CDR2 as YYNGEE. V lost 2 bases to trimming and J lost 0 bases; unmatched junction nucleotides: 8. CDR3 protein: CASSVSTGPSSYEQYF. The CDR3 nucleotides are TGTGCCAGCAGCGTTTCGACAGGGCCGAGCTCCTACGAGCAGTACTTC.

By share, this clonotype counts as medium-sized (0.01 to 0.1%). The chain carries TRBV6-1 and TRBJ1-5, with TRBD1 as a possible D gene (5 bases). V lost 0 bases to trimming and J lost 7 bases, with 13 bases between them. The germline CDR1 and CDR2 sequences are MNHNS and SASEGT. The length of the CDR3 is 15 residues. This CDR3 is CASSEAGVLVQPQHF. The CDR3 bases are TGTGCCAGCAGTGAAGCGGGGGTGTTGGTCCAGCCCCAGCATTTT.